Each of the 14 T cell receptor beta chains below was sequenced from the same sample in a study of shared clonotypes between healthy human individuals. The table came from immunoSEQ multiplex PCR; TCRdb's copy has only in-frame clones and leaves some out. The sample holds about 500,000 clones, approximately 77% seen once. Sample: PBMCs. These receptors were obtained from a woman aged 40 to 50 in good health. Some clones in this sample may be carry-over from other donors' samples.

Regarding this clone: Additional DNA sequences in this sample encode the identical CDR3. As DNA, the CDR3 is TGTGCCAGCAGCGTTGGTTCTGGAAACACCATATATTTT. It specifies CASSVGSGNTIYF. The chain couples TRBV9 to TRBJ1-3, with D uncertain. CDR3 length equals 13 residues. V dropped 2 bases and J dropped 1 base, with 4 bases sitting between them. The germline V gene encodes CDR1 SGDLS and CDR2 YYNGEE.

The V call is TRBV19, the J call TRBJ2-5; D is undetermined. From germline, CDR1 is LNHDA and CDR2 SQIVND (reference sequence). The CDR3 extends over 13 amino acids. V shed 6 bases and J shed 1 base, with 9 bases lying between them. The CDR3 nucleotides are TGTGCCAGTAGGAGGAAGGGCCAAGAGACCCAGTACTTC. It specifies CASRRKGQETQYF.

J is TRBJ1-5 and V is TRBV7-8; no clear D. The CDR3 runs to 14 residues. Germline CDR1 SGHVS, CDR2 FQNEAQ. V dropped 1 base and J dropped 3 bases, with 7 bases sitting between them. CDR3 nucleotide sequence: TGTGCCAGCAGCTTAGACAGCAACAATCAGCCCCAGCATTTT. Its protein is CASSLDSNNQPQHF.

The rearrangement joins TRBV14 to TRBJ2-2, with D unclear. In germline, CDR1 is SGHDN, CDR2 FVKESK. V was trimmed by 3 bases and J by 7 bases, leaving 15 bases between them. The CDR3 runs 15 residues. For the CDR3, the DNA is TGTGCCAGCAGCCAGGACCTTCGCCGATTCGGGGAGCTGTTTTTT. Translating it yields CASSQDLRRFGELFF.

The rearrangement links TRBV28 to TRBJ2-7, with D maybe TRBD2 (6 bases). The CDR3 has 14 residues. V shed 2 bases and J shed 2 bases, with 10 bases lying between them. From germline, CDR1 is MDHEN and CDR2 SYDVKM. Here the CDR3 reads CASSLGGVPYEQYF. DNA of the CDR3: TGTGCCAGCAGTTTAGGCGGGGTCCCCTACGAGCAGTACTTC.

The DNA for the CDR3 is TGTGCCAGCTCACCCGGTCGCCAGGGGAGTGAAAAACTGTTTTTT. Translated: CASSPGRQGSEKLFF. The V gene is TRBV18, the J gene TRBJ1-4; possible D gene TRBD1, 6 bases. The CDR3 totals 15 residues. Germline assignment: CDR1 KGHSH and CDR2 LQKENI. V was shortened by 3 bases and J by 7 bases, with 15 bases between the two germline ends.

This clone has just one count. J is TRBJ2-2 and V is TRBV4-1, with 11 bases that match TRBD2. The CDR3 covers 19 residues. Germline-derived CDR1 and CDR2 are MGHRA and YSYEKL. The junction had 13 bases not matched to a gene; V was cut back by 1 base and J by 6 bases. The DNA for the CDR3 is TGCGCCAGCAGCCAAGGGGCCTCTAGCGGGAGGCCTAGGGCCGGGGAGCTGTTTTTT. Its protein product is CASSQGASSGRPRAGELFF.

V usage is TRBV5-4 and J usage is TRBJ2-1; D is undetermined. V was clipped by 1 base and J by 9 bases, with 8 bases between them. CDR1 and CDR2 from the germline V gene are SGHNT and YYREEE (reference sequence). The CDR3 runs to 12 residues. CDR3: CASSLLELEQFF. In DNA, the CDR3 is TGTGCCAGCAGCTTGCTGGAGCTTGAGCAGTTCTTC. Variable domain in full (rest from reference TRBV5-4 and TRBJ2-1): ETGVTQSPTHLIKTRGQQVTLRCSSQSGHNTVSWYQQALGQGPQFIFQYYREEENGRGNFPPRFSGLQFPNYSSELNVNALELDDSALYLCASSLLELEQFFGPGTRLTVL.

The CDR3: CAWRSGPYEQYF. In DNA form, the CDR3 reads TGTGCCTGGAGGTCTGGCCCCTACGAGCAGTACTTC. The rearrangement joins TRBV30 to TRBJ2-7; no clear D. V was pared by 3 bases and J by 2 bases, with 8 bases between. The CDR3 is 12 residues long. From germline, CDR1 is GTSNPN and CDR2 SVGIG (reference sequence).

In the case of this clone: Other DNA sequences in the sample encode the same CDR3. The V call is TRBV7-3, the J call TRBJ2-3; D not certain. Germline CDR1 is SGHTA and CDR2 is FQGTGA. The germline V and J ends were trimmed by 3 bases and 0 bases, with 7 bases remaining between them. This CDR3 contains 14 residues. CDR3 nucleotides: TGTGCCAGCAGCTTTGGACCCAGCACAGATACGCAGTATTTT. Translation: CASSFGPSTDTQYF.

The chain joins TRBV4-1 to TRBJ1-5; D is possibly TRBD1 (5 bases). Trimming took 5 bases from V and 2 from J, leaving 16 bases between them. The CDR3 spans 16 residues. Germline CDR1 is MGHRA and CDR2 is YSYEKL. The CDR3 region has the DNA TGCGCCAGCAGCGTGGACGGGGGTATAGGCAATCAGCCCCAGCATTTT. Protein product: CASSVDGGIGNQPQHF.

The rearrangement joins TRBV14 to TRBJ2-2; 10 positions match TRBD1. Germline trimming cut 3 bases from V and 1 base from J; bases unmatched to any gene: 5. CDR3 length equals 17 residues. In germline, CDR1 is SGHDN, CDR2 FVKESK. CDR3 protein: CASSQYWTGGNTGELFF. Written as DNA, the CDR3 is TGTGCCAGCAGCCAGTACTGGACAGGGGGGAACACCGGGGAGCTGTTTTTT.

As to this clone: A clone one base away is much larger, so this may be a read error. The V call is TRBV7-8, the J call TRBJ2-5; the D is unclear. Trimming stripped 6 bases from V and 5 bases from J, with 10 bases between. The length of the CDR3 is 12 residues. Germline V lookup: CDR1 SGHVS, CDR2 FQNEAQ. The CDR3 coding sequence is TGTGCCAGCAGTTTCCTGGGGGAGACCCAGTACTTC. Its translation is CASSFLGETQYF.

The DNA of the CDR3 is TGCGCCAGCAGCCAAGAGGGACAGATCTACAATGAGCAGTTCTTC. Its protein product is CASSQEGQIYNEQFF. V gene TRBV4-3 combines with J gene TRBJ2-1, with TRBD1 matching over 7 bases. Losses at the gene ends were 0 bases for V and 3 bases for J; bases not matched to a gene: 2. The germline CDR1 and CDR2 sequences are LGHNA and YSLEER. The CDR3 is 15 amino acids.